This entry features one T cell receptor beta chain sequence. Antigen unknown. These data belong to a study of T cell responses to AZD1222 COVID-19 vaccine. Points from the study as a whole: After two AZD1222 doses, spike-specific TCR breadth and depth rose versus day 0. Donors, mostly white British, included more females; clonal diversity was possibly underestimated. At 160-218 and 743-854, vaccine-associated CD4 TCRs were dominant, and they spanned spike.

Germline V gives CDR1 LGHDT, CDR2 YNNKEL (reference sequence). This CDR3 region has 17 residues. V was clipped by 5 bases and J by 6 bases; unmatched bases: 18. Profiled with immunoSEQ multiplex PCR; TCRdb holds only in-frame clones, not every one. The table lists approximately 100,000 clones, about 90% of them singletons. The sequence was collected from an adult in good health. J is TRBJ1-1 and V is TRBV3-1 (or the pseudogene TRBV3-2); 7 bases line up with TRBD1. The material sequenced was peripheral blood, taken on day 0 of AZD1222 vaccination. CDR3 in DNA: TGTGCCAGCAGCAAGCGGGACAGCGGGGGGGAGTTCGCTGAAGCTTTCTTT. It codes for CASSKRDSGGEFAEAFF.